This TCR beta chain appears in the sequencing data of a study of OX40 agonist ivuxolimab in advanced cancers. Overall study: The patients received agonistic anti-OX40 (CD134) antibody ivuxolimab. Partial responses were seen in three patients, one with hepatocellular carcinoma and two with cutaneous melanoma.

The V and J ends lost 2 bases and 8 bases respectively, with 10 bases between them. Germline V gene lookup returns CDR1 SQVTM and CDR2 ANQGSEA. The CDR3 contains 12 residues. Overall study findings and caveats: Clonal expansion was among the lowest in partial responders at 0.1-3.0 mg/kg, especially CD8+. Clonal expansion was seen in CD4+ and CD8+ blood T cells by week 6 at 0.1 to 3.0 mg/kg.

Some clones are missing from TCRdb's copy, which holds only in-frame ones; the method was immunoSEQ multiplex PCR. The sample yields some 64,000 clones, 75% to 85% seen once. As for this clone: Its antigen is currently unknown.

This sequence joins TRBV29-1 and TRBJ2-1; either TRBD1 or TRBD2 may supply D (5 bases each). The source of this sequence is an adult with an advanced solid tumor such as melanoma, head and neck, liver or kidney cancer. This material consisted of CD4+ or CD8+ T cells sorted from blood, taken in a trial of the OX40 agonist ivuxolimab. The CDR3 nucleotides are TGCAGCGTTGAACCCTGGGGGTATGAGCAGTTCTTC. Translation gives CSVEPWGYEQFF.